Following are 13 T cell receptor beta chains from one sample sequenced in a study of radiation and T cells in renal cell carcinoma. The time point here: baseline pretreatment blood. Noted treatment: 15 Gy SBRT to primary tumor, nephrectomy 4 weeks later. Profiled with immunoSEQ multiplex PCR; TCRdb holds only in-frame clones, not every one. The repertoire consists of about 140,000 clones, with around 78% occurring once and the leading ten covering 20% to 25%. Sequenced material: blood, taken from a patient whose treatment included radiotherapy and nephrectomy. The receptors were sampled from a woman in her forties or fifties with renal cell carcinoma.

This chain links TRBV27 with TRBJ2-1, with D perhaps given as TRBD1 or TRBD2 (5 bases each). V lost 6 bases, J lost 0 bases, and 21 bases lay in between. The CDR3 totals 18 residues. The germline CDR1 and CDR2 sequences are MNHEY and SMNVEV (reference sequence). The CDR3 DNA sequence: TGTGCCAGCAGCCCTCGTCTTATTGGTGGGGGCTCCTACAATGAGCAGTTCTTC. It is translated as CASSPRLIGGGSYNEQFF.

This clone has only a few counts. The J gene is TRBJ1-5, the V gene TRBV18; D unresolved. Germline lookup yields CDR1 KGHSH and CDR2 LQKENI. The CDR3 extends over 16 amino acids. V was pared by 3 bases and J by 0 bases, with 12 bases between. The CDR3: CASSPRSVNSNQPQHF. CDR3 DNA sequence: TGTGCCAGCTCACCCCGATCAGTCAATAGCAATCAGCCCCAGCATTTT. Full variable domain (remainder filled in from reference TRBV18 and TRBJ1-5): NAGVMQNPRHLVRRRGQEARLRCSPMKGHSHVYWYRQLPEEGLKFMVYLQKENIIDESGMPKERFSAEFPKEGPSILRIQQVVRGDSAAYFCASSPRSVNSNQPQHFGDGTRLSIL.

This CDR3 is CASSLWRELQFF. The CDR3 DNA reads TGTGCCAGCAGCTTATGGCGGGAGTTGCAGTTCTTC. This chain joins TRBV7-2 and TRBJ2-1, with 7 positions matching TRBD2. V was clipped by 2 bases and J by 12 bases; unmatched bases: 4. Germline V gene sequence: CDR1 SGHTA, CDR2 FQGNSA. This CDR3 is built from 12 residues.

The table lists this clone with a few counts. The CDR3 bases are TGTGCCAGTCGAAACAGGGCCTCTGGAAACACCATATATTTT. Translating it yields CASRNRASGNTIYF. The V gene is TRBV19, the J gene TRBJ1-3; the D gene is possibly TRBD1 (6 bases). The CDR3 length is 14 residues. Looked up from germline, CDR1 is LNHDA and CDR2 is SQIVND (reference sequence). V was shortened by 8 bases and J by 0 bases, with 11 bases between the two germline ends.

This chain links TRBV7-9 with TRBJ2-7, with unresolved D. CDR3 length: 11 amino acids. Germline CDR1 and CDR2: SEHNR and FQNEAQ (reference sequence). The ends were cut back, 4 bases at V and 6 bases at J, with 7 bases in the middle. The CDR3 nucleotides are TGTGCCAGCAGCTCCAGGTCCGAGCAGTACTTC. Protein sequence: CASSSRSEQYF.

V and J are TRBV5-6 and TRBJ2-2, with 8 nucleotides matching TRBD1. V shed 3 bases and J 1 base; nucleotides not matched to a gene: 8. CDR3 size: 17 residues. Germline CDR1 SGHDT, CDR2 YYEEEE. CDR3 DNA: TGTGCCAGCAGCTCGACTGACAGGGGCGGGAACACCGGGGAGCTGTTTTTT. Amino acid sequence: CASSSTDRGGNTGELFF.

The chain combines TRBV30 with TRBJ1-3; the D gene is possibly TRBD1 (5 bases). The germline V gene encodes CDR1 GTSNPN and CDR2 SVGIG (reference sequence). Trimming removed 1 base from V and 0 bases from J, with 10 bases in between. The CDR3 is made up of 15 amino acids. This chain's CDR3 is CAWSAGRISGNTIYF. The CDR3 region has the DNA TGTGCCTGGAGTGCGGGACGGATCTCTGGAAACACCATATATTTT.

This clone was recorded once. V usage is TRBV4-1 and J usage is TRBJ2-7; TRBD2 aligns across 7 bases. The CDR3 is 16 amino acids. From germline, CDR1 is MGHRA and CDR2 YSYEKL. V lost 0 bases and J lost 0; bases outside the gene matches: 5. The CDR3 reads CASSQDLGGGSYEQYF. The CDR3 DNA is TGCGCCAGCAGCCAAGATCTTGGGGGGGGCTCCTACGAGCAGTACTTC.

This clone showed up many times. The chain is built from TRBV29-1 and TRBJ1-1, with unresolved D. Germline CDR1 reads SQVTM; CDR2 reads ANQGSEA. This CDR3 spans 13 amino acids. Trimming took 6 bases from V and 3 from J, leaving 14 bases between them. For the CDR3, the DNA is TGCAGCGTAGCCCTTACTCGGGACACTGAAGCTTTCTTT. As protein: CSVALTRDTEAFF.

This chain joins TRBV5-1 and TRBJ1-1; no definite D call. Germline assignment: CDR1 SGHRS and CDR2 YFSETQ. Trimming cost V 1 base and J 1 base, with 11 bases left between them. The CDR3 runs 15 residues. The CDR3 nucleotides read TGCGCCAGCAGCTTGCCGGACGGAAAGAACACTGAAGCTTTCTTT. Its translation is CASSLPDGKNTEAFF.

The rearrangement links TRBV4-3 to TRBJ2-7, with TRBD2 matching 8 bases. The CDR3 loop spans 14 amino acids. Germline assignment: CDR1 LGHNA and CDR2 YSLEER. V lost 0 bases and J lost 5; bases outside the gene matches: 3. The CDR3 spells CASSQDPRGDEQYF. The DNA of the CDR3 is TGCGCCAGCAGCCAAGACCCGCGGGGGGACGAGCAGTACTTC.

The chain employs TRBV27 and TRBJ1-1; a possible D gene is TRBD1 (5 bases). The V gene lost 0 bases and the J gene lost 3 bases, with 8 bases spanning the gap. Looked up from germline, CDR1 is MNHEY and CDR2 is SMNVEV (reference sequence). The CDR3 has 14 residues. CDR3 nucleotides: TGTGCCAGCAGTTTATCAGGAGGGGACACTGAAGCTTTCTTT. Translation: CASSLSGGDTEAFF.

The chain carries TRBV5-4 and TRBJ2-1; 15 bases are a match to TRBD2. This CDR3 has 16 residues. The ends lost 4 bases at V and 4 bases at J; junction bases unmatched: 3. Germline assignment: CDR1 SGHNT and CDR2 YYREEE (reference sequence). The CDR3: CASSLGTSGGYNEQFF. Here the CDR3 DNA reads TGTGCCAGCAGCCTAGGGACTAGCGGGGGGTACAATGAGCAGTTCTTC.